A selection of T cell receptor beta chains follows, all from one sample in a study of beta chain features in type 1 diabetes. TCRdb's table, derived via immunoSEQ multiplex PCR, lists solely in-frame clones and lacks some. The repertoire holds around 340,000 clones, roughly 8% seen once, with approximately 0.44% in the top ten. The sequencing input was central memory CD4+ T cells from blood. All receptors derive from a woman under 30 in good health. Both conserved end residues are part of each CDR3. A D gene is named only where the DNA matches it firmly. The size field is filled for only some rows; it gives once, few, many or a size class.

v_call,j_call,d_call,clone_size,cdr3_aa,cdr3_nt
TRBV18,TRBJ1-2,.,few,CASSNRINRDSGYTF,TGTGCCAGCTCAAACAGAATTAACAGGGATTCGGGCTACACCTTC
TRBV5-6,TRBJ1-5,TRBD1,.,CASSYRGTNQPQHF,TGTGCCAGCAGCTACAGGGGGACAAATCAGCCCCAGCATTTT
TRBV18,TRBJ1-2,.,.,CASSPQQGVEGGGYTF,TGTGCCAGCTCACCACAACAAGGGGTTGAAGGTGGTGGCTACACCTTC
TRBV30,TRBJ2-1,TRBD2,.,CAWSPTGTIRGEQFF,TGTGCCTGGAGTCCCACCGGGACTATAAGAGGGGAGCAGTTCTTC
TRBV28,TRBJ1-1,.,few,CASSSQDSPQNTEAFF,TGTGCCAGCAGTTCGCAAGACAGCCCCCAAAACACTGAAGCTTTCTTT
TRBV6-6,TRBJ2-3,.,few,CASSATTDTQYF,TGTGCCAGCAGCGCGACTACAGATACGCAGTATTTT
TRBV6-1,TRBJ1-5,TRBD1,.,CAIGQDRQPQHF,TGTGCCATCGGACAGGATCGGCAGCCCCAGCATTTT
TRBV15,TRBJ2-1,TRBD2,.,CATSRGQGLAGVMAYNEQFF,TGTGCCACCAGCAGAGGTCAGGGACTAGCGGGAGTTATGGCCTACAATGAGCAGTTCTTC
TRBV2,TRBJ2-2,TRBD2,.,CASSEGTRLGGELFF,TGTGCCAGCAGTGAAGGGACTAGGTTAGGCGGGGAGCTGTTTTTT
TRBV11-2,TRBJ1-3,.,many,CASSPSGGNTIYF,TGTGCCAGCAGCCCATCGGGGGGAAACACCATATATTTT
TRBV4-2,TRBJ2-7,TRBD2,many,CASSHGTSGRYEQYF,TGTGCCAGCAGCCACGGGACTAGCGGGAGGTACGAGCAGTACTTC
TRBV18,TRBJ2-3,.,.,CASSPGGADTQYF,TGTGCCAGCTCACCAGGAGGGGCAGATACGCAGTATTTT
TRBV7-8,TRBJ1-4,.,few,CASSLALAVMTNEKLFF,TGTGCCAGCAGCTTAGCTCTGGCGGTAATGACTAATGAAAAACTGTTTTTT
TRBV2,TRBJ2-1,.,.,CASSAVQGINEQFF,TGTGCCAGCAGCGCAGTACAGGGAATAAATGAGCAGTTCTTC
TRBV7-9,TRBJ1-4,TRBD1,.,CASSPGQTNEKLFF,TGTGCCAGCAGTCCGGGACAGACGAATGAAAAACTGTTTTTT
TRBV2,TRBJ1-2,.,many,CASSEAQGYYGYTF,TGTGCCAGCAGTGAAGCGCAGGGTTACTATGGCTACACCTTC
TRBV18,TRBJ2-7,.,many,CASSGSEDEQYF,TGTGCCAGCTCGGGATCTGAGGACGAGCAGTACTTC
TRBV7-2,TRBJ2-3,TRBD2,many,CASSFQLQREYGTQYF,TGTGCCAGCAGCTTCCAACTCCAGCGGGAGTATGGTACGCAGTATTTT
TRBV7-3,TRBJ1-1,.,.,CASSLTGTSEAFF,TGTGCCAGCAGCTTAACGGGGACCTCTGAAGCTTTCTTT
TRBV10-3,TRBJ2-3,TRBD2,.,CASTQLAGGVTDTQYF,TGTGCCAGCACCCAGTTAGCGGGAGGCGTCACAGATACGCAGTATTTT
TRBV7-8,TRBJ1-5,TRBD1,.,CASSPLGQGNQPQHF,TGTGCCAGCAGCCCCCTTGGACAGGGCAATCAGCCCCAGCATTTT
TRBV7-9,TRBJ2-5,.,few,CASSLERVADQYF,TGTGCCAGCAGCTTAGAAAGGGTGGCGGACCAGTACTTC
TRBV7-6,TRBJ1-3,.,many,CASRTDGNTIYF,TGTGCCAGCAGGACGGATGGAAACACCATATATTTT
TRBV5-1,TRBJ2-7,.,few,CASSSPEGASYEQYF,TGCGCCAGCAGCTCCCCGGAGGGGGCTTCCTACGAGCAGTACTTC
TRBV28,TRBJ1-5,.,few,CASSHRRRAQLFGPQHF,TGTGCCAGCAGCCACCGGCGAAGAGCCCAGCTATTCGGGCCCCAGCATTTT
TRBV27,TRBJ2-5,.,few,CASSLRGPGETQYF,TGTGCCAGCAGTTTGCGGGGGCCTGGTGAGACCCAGTACTTC
TRBV12-5,TRBJ2-3,TRBD2,.,CASGYSSGSTQYF,TGTGCTAGTGGCTATTCTAGCGGGAGTACGCAGTATTTT
TRBV29-1,TRBJ2-3,TRBD2,.,CSVGSVAGGWDTQYF,TGCAGCGTTGGTTCGGTAGCGGGAGGGTGGGATACGCAGTATTTT
TRBV5-1,TRBJ2-3,TRBD1,few,CASSLSGQGPDTQYF,TGCGCCAGCAGCTTATCGGGACAGGGCCCAGATACGCAGTATTTT
TRBV11-3,TRBJ2-3,.,few,CASSPGYRDGSTDTQYF,TGTGCCAGCAGCCCAGGCTACAGGGACGGGAGCACAGATACGCAGTATTTT
TRBV5-6,TRBJ2-7,TRBD2,few,CASSLLRGLAYEQYF,TGTGCCAGCAGCTTGCTCAGGGGACTAGCGTACGAGCAGTACTTC
TRBV7-8,TRBJ2-2,.,.,CASSLVGGLNTGELFF,TGTGCCAGCAGCTTAGTAGGCGGGTTGAACACCGGGGAGCTGTTTTTT
TRBV10-3,TRBJ2-7,TRBD1,few,CAMGTGGISYEQYF,TGTGCCATGGGGACAGGGGGCATCTCCTACGAGCAGTACTTC
TRBV18,TRBJ2-3,TRBD2,.,CASSPSAGGTDTQYF,TGTGCCAGCTCACCATCAGCGGGAGGGACAGATACGCAGTATTTT
TRBV6-1,TRBJ1-5,.,few,CASSDPAGRPQHF,TGTGCCAGCAGTGATCCTGCGGGGAGGCCCCAGCATTTT
TRBV28,TRBJ2-3,TRBD2,few,CATSGSVDTQYF,TGTGCCACAAGCGGGAGTGTGGATACGCAGTATTTT
TRBV7-3,TRBJ2-1,TRBD2,.,CASSFGTSGRGNEQFF,TGTGCCAGCAGCTTCGGGACTAGCGGGAGGGGGAATGAGCAGTTCTTC
TRBV5-6,TRBJ2-7,.,.,CASSLSGYEQYF,TGTGCCAGCAGCTTGTCAGGTTACGAGCAGTACTTC
TRBV19,TRBJ1-5,TRBD1,few,CASSQPRDSYSNQPQHF,TGTGCCAGTAGCCAACCCCGGGACAGCTATAGCAATCAGCCCCAGCATTTT
TRBV7-2,TRBJ2-7,.,.,CASKSGGVHEQYF,TGTGCCAGCAAGTCCGGGGGAGTCCACGAGCAGTACTTC
TRBV7-2,TRBJ1-1,.,few,CASRIQGRGNTEAFF,TGTGCCAGCAGGATTCAGGGAAGGGGAAACACTGAAGCTTTCTTT
TRBV29-1,TRBJ1-1,.,few,CSVEYGSRGTEAFF,TGCAGCGTTGAATACGGTTCGCGGGGCACTGAAGCTTTCTTT
TRBV15,TRBJ1-5,TRBD1,many,CATSGGAGGQPQHF,TGTGCCACCAGCGGAGGGGCAGGGGGCCAGCCCCAGCATTTT
TRBV19,TRBJ1-5,TRBD1,.,CASSGTGGRQPQHF,TGTGCCAGTAGTGGGACAGGGGGCCGGCAGCCCCAGCATTTT